This T cell receptor beta chain was sequenced in a study of T cell changes during pregnancy in multiple sclerosis. Assay: immunoSEQ multiplex PCR; the TCRdb copy retains only in-frame clones and omits some. The sample carries some 70,000 clones, approximately 92% recorded once. The V and J ends lost 4 bases and 4 bases, in that order; junction bases with no gene match: 10. CDR1 is SGDLS and CDR2 is YYNGEE in the germline V gene. The CDR3 runs to 16 residues. In this sample, this clone turned up once. The sequenced sample was CD8+ T cells from peripheral blood mononuclear cells, obtained in the third trimester of pregnancy. The J gene is TRBJ2-1, the V gene TRBV9; 8 bases agree with TRBD1. This clonotype was sampled from a female donor in good health, enrolled as a control in a pregnancy study. The CDR3 region has the DNA TGTGCCAGCAGCCCTCACCCCGGGACAGGTTACAATGAGCAGTTCTTC. This encodes CASSPHPGTGYNEQFF.